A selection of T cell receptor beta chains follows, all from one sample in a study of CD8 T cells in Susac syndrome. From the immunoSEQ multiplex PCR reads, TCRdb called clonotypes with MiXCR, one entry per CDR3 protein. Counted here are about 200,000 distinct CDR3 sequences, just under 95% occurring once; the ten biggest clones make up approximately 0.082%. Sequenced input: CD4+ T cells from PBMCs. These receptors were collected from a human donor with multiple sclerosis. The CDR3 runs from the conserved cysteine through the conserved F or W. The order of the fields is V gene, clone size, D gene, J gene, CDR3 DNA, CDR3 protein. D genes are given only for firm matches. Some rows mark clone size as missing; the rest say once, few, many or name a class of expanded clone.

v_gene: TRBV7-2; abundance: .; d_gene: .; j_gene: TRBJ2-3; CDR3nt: TGTGCCAGCAGCCCAGAGGTCGGTACGCAGTATTTT; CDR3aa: CASSPEVGTQYF
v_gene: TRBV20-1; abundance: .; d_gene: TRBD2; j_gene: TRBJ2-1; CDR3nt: TGCAGTGCTAGAAGACTAGCGGGGTCTCACAATGAGCAGTTCTTC; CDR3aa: CSARRLAGSHNEQFF
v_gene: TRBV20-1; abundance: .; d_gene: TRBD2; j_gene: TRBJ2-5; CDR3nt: TGCAGTGCACTAGCGGGACGAGAGACCCAGTACTTC; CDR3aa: CSALAGRETQYF
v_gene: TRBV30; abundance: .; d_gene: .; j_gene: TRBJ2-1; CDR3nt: TGTGCCTGGAGTTTACTGCTCGAACACAATGAGCAGTTCTTC; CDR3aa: CAWSLLLEHNEQFF
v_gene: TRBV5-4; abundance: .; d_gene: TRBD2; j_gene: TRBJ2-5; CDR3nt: TGTGCCAGCAGCTCTAGCGGGGGGGAAGAGACCCAGTACTTC; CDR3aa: CASSSSGGEETQYF
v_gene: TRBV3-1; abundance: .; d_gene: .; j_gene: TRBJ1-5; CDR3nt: TGTGCCAGCAGCCCCCGGGACGCCAATCAGCCCCAGCATTTT; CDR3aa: CASSPRDANQPQHF
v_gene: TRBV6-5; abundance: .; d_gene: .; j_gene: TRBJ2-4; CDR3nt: TGTGCCAGCAGTGAATTACTAGGGGACCGCATTCAGTACTTC; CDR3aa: CASSELLGDRIQYF
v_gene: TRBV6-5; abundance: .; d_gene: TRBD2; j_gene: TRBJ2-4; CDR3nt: TGTGCCAGCAAAACAGGGACTAGCGCCAAAAACATTCAGTACTTC; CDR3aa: CASKTGTSAKNIQYF
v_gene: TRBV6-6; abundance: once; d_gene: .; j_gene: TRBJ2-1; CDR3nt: TGTGCCAGCAGTCCGCGGACAGCCTCCTACAATGAGCAGTTCTTC; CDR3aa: CASSPRTASYNEQFF
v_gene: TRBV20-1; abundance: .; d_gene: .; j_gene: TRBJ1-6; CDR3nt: TGCAGTGCTAGAGCTGGTGGAAGCTCCTATAATTCACCCCTCCACTTT; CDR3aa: CSARAGGSSYNSPLHF
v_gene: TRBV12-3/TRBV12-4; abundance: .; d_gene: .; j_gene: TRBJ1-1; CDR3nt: TGTGCCAGCACCTCGATAAACACTGAAGCTTTCTTT; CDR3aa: CASTSINTEAFF
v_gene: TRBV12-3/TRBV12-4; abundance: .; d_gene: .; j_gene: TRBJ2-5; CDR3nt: TGTGCCAGCAGTTTCGGTGGGGGAGTACAAGAGACCCAGTACTTC; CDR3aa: CASSFGGGVQETQYF
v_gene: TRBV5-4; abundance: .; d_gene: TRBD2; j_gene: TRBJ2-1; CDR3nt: TGTGCCAGCAGCGGGGGACTAGCCCCCAGTGAGCAGTTCTTC; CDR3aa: CASSGGLAPSEQFF
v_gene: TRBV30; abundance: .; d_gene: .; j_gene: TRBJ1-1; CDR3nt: TGTGCCTGGAACTGGGAAGCTGAAGCTTTCTTT; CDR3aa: CAWNWEAEAFF
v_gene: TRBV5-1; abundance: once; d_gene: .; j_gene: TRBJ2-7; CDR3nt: TGCGCCAGCAGCGAAAACCCGTCCTACGAGCAGTACTTC; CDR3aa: CASSENPSYEQYF
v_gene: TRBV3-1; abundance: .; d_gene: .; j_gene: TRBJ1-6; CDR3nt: TGTGCCAGCAGCCAAGATCCGAGGGGAAGAAGGTCACCCCTCCACTTT; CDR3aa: CASSQDPRGRRSPLHF
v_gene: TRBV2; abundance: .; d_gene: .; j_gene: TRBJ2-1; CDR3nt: TGTGCCAGCAGGGCCAGGGCATACAATGAGCAGTTCTTC; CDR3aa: CASRARAYNEQFF
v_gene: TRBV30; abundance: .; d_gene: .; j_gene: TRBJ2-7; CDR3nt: TGTGCCTGGAGTGTAGGGGCCTCGAGCTCCTACGAGCAGTACTTC; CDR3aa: CAWSVGASSSYEQYF
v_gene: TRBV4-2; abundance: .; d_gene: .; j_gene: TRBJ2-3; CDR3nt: TGTGCCAGCAGCCAAGATCGGGCAGGGCTCCTAAATGCCGCAGATACGCAGTATTTT; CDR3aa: CASSQDRAGLLNAADTQYF
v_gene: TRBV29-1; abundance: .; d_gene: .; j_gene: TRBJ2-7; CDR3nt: TGCAGCGTCGGTGACCCCAGGTCCTACGAGCAGTACTTC; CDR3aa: CSVGDPRSYEQYF
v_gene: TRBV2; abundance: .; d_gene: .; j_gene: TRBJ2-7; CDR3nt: TGTGCCAGCAATTCCCACTACTACGAGCAGTACTTC; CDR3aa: CASNSHYYEQYF
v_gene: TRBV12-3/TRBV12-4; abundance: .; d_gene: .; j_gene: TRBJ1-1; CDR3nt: TGTGCCAGCAGCCCTCGGACACCTGAAGCTTTCTTT; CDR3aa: CASSPRTPEAFF
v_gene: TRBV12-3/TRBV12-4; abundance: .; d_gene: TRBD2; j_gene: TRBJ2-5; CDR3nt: TGTGCCAGCAGTTCCCGGACTAGCCCACAAGAGACCCAGTACTTC; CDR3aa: CASSSRTSPQETQYF
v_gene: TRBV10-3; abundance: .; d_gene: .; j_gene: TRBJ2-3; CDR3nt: TGTGCCATCGGATTTGCCGATACGCAGTATTTT; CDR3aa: CAIGFADTQYF
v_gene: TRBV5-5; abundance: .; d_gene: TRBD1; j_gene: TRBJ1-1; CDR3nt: TGTGCCAGCAGCGAAGACAGGGGGCGCGGCACTGAAGCTTTCTTT; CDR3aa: CASSEDRGRGTEAFF
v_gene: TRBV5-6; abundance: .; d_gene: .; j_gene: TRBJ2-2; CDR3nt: TGTGCCAGCAGCGAAACCAGGGTGCCCGGGGAGCTGTTTTTT; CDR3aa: CASSETRVPGELFF
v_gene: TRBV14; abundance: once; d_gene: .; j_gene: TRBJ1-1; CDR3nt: TGTGCCAGCAGCCGGCGGCCCTCGGGAACTGAAGCTTTCTTT; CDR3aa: CASSRRPSGTEAFF